The next 26 T cell receptor beta chains were all read from a single sample in a study of T cells in Graves' hyperthyroidism and ophthalmopathy. It was RNA transcripts that yielded the amplified TCR beta CDR3 regions. First-round RT-PCR with HTBI primers amplified the TCR CDR3 region. TCRdb independently ran MiXCR on the multiplex PCR reads; one entry per CDR3 protein. The table shows about 300,000 distinct CDR3 sequences, with around 19% occurring only once. Material: blood. All receptors derive from a middle-aged man with Graves' ophthalmopathy.

The chain has TRBV10-3 and TRBJ1-4; TRBD1 is a possible D gene (5 bases). Germline loops: CDR1 ENHRY, CDR2 SYGVKD. Deletions cut 2 bases from V and 10 bases from J, with 20 bases between. The length of the CDR3 is 16 residues. CDR3 sequence: CAISEGRDGPAGKLFF. The CDR3 coding sequence is TGTGCCATCAGTGAGGGCCGGGACGGCCCGGCAGGAAAACTGTTTTTT.

This clonotype was counted many times. The gene calls are TRBV12-3 or TRBV12-4 and TRBJ1-6; D perhaps matches TRBD1 (5 bases). V was pared by 0 bases and J by 4 bases, with 10 bases between. This CDR3 comprises 16 residues. This CDR3 reads CASSLAGVTYNSPLHF. The CDR3 bases are TGTGCCAGCAGTTTAGCGGGGGTGACTTATAATTCACCCCTCCACTTT.

The sample holds a few counts of this clonotype. CDR3 region: CASSLYQGSNEQFF. In DNA form, the CDR3 reads TGTGCCAGCAGCTTATATCAGGGGTCTAATGAGCAGTTCTTC. The chain joins TRBV7-2 to TRBJ2-1, with D perhaps TRBD1 (6 bases). Trimming removed 2 bases at V and 7 bases at J, with 12 bases between. The length of the CDR3 is 14 residues. Germline V gene data show CDR1 as SGHTA and CDR2 as FQGNSA.

This clonotype appeared many times. The gene calls are TRBV5-8 and TRBJ1-2, with TRBD1 as a possible D gene (5 bases). CDR3 length: 11 residues. V lost 4 bases and J lost 6, with 7 bases in between. From germline, CDR1 is SGHTS and CDR2 YDEGEE. The CDR3 bases are TGTGCCAGCAGCCCGGGGGATGGCTACACCTTC. Its protein is CASSPGDGYTF.

This clonotype has a handful of counts. The V call is TRBV30, the J call TRBJ2-7; 9 positions agree with TRBD1. Losses at the gene ends were 8 bases for V and 3 bases for J; bases not matched to a gene: 2. Germline V CDR1 and CDR2: GTSNPN, SVGIG (reference sequence). The CDR3 totals 11 residues. The CDR3 region is CAGGQGYEQYF. The CDR3 nucleotides read TGTGCCGGGGGACAGGGCTACGAGCAGTACTTC.

This clonotype was seen only a few times. This rearrangement joins TRBV19 to TRBJ2-3; TRBD1 matches at 12 bases. The CDR3 is made up of 16 amino acids. V was pared by 9 bases and J by 9 bases, with 16 bases of the junction left unmatched. Germline CDR1 is LNHDA and CDR2 is SQIVND (reference sequence). The CDR3 loop is CASSTDGTGGAGTQYF. CDR3 nucleotide sequence: TGTGCCAGCAGCACCGACGGGACAGGGGGCGCAGGGACGCAGTATTTT.

The gene calls are TRBV3-1 and TRBJ2-2; 8 nucleotides align to TRBD2. CDR3 length equals 19 residues. V lost 1 base to trimming and J lost 0 bases; unmatched junction nucleotides: 10. In germline, CDR1 is LGHDT, CDR2 YNNKEL (reference sequence). This CDR3 is CASSQVPAGVSANTGELFF. The CDR3, as DNA: TGTGCCAGCAGCCAAGTCCCAGCGGGAGTTTCCGCGAACACCGGGGAGCTGTTTTTT.

This clonotype has just a few counts. The rearrangement joins TRBV5-6 to TRBJ1-2; D may be TRBD1 (6 bases). This CDR3 region has 15 residues. Germline CDR1 reads SGHDT; CDR2 reads YYEEEE. The ends were cut back, 6 bases at V and 6 bases at J, with 21 bases in the middle. The CDR3 region is CASTKITGSGDGYTF. CDR3 DNA: TGTGCCAGCACCAAAATTACAGGGAGCGGAGATGGCTACACCTTC.

The genes are TRBV2 and TRBJ1-2; 8 positions match TRBD1. This CDR3 contains 14 residues. From germline, CDR1 is SNHLY and CDR2 FYNNEI. V was pared by 3 bases and J by 4 bases, with 4 bases of the junction left unmatched. The CDR3 is CASSEEDRGYGYTF. The CDR3 coding sequence is TGTGCCAGCAGTGAGGAAGACAGGGGCTATGGCTACACCTTC.

This clonotype was seen only a few times. This chain links TRBV13 with TRBJ1-2; no reliable D call. Between the trimmed V and J ends, which lost 3 bases and 4 bases, there was a span of 9 bases. Germline lookup yields CDR1 PRHDT and CDR2 FYEKMQ (reference sequence). CDR3 length: 13 residues. The CDR3 region is CASSLGDGYGYTF. Written as DNA, the CDR3 is TGTGCCAGCAGCTTGGGTGACGGCTATGGCTACACCTTC.

The table lists this clonotype with many counts. The chain couples TRBV6-1 to TRBJ1-1; D might be TRBD1 (6 bases). The CDR3 sequence is 15 residues long. Looked up from germline, CDR1 is MNHNS and CDR2 is SASEGT. Trimming stripped 6 bases from V and 0 bases from J, with 14 bases between. The CDR3 DNA is TGTGCCAGCAGGACAGGTCTACTTATGAACACTGAAGCTTTCTTT. This encodes CASRTGLLMNTEAFF.

CDR3 region: CSATNPGLGGHEQFF. DNA of the CDR3: TGCAGTGCCACCAACCCGGGACTAGGAGGGCATGAGCAGTTCTTC. The gene calls are TRBV20-1 and TRBJ2-1; 8 bases align to TRBD2. The CDR3 length is 15 residues. Germline V gives CDR1 DFQATT, CDR2 SNEGSKA (reference sequence). Losses at the gene ends were 6 bases for V and 8 bases for J; bases not matched to a gene: 15.

The rearrangement uses TRBV7-9 and TRBJ2-2, with D hard to call. The CDR3 totals 15 residues. Trimming removed 5 bases from V and 4 bases from J, with 14 bases in between. From germline, CDR1 is SEHNR and CDR2 FQNEAQ (reference sequence). The CDR3 sequence: CASSAIILGTGELFF. The CDR3 nucleotides are TGTGCCAGCAGCGCTATTATCCTGGGCACCGGGGAGCTGTTTTTT.

This rearrangement joins TRBV5-1 to TRBJ2-5; 8 nucleotides line up with TRBD2. This CDR3 is 18 amino acids long. V trimming: 0 bases; J trimming: 1 base; junction bases outside the gene matches: 11. From germline, CDR1 is SGHRS and CDR2 YFSETQ. The CDR3 DNA sequence: TGCGCCAGCAGCTTGGCCCCGATTACTAGCGGCTTCCAAGAGACCCAGTACTTC. This gives the protein CASSLAPITSGFQETQYF.

The chain's CDR3 is CSARLPRVDEQFF. CDR3 coding DNA: TGCAGTGCTAGATTACCCAGGGTTGATGAGCAGTTCTTC. The chain recombines TRBV20-1 with TRBJ2-1; TRBD1 might be the D (5 bases). Between the trimmed V and J ends, which lost 2 bases and 8 bases, there was a span of 13 bases. CDR1 is DFQATT, CDR2 SNEGSKA, per germline (reference sequence). The CDR3 contains 13 residues.

At least ten counts were recorded for this clonotype. CDR3 residues: CASSLGPLADPGGQFF. The CDR3 DNA reads TGTGCCAGCAGCTTAGGCCCCTTAGCGGATCCAGGGGGGCAGTTCTTC. The chain employs TRBV11-2 and TRBJ2-1; maybe TRBD1 (7 bases). The CDR3 is made up of 16 amino acids. The ends were cut back, 1 base at V and 12 bases at J, with 22 bases in the middle. Germline V CDR1 and CDR2: SGHAT, FQNNGV. The whole variable domain, filled in from reference TRBV11-2 and TRBJ2-1, reads EAGVAQSPRYKIIEKRQSVAFWCNPISGHATLYWYQQILGQGPKLLIQFQNNGVVDDSQLPKDRFSAERLKGVDSTLKIQPAKLEDSAVYLCASSLGPLADPGGQFFGPGTRLTVL.

The chain couples TRBV5-1 to TRBJ2-1; 9 positions match TRBD2. Germline V lookup: CDR1 SGHRS, CDR2 YFSETQ. CDR3 length equals 16 residues. The trim removed 0 bases at V and 5 bases at J, leaving 6 bases unmatched. This CDR3 reads CASSLAGREGDNEQFF. The DNA for the CDR3 is TGCGCCAGCAGCTTGGCTGGGCGGGAGGGGGACAATGAGCAGTTCTTC.

This clonotype occurred a few times. This rearrangement joins TRBV18 to TRBJ2-3; 14 nucleotides agree with TRBD2. Germline CDR1 reads KGHSH; CDR2 reads LQKENI. The junction had 19 bases not matched to a gene; V was cut back by 4 bases and J by 7 bases. The CDR3 spans 20 residues. DNA of the CDR3: TGTGCCAGCTCACTCCCGTTGGCGAGACTAGCGGGAGGGCCTCGTCATACGCAGTATTTT. Its translation: CASSLPLARLAGGPRHTQYF.

This clonotype was picked up a small number of times. The chain has TRBV28 and TRBJ2-5; 12 nucleotides line up with TRBD2. The CDR3 totals 15 residues. The germline CDR1 and CDR2 sequences are MDHEN and SYDVKM. J gave up 4 bases and V 4 bases, and 4 bases lay outside the gene matches. In nucleotides, the CDR3 is TGTGCCAGCAGTTCCCCGACTAGCGGGGGAGAGACCCAGTACTTC. Translated, it gives CASSSPTSGGETQYF.

This clonotype was detected a few times. V is TRBV28 and J is TRBJ2-7; possibly TRBD1 or TRBD2 for D (7 bases each). The V gene lost 10 bases and the J gene lost 3 bases, with 19 bases spanning the gap. This CDR3 region has 14 residues. CDR1 MDHEN and CDR2 SYDVKM come from the germline V gene. The CDR3 DNA follows: TGTGCCATCACCCAGGGGGAGGGCCTCTACGAGCAGTACTTC. Translated, it gives CAITQGEGLYEQYF.

There are a few counts of this clonotype. The chain is built from TRBV7-8 and TRBJ1-1, with D possibly being TRBD1 (5 bases). In germline, CDR1 is SGHVS, CDR2 FQNEAQ. The CDR3 runs to 18 residues. V was shortened by 0 bases and J by 1 base, with 18 bases between the two germline ends. CDR3 DNA sequence: TGTGCCAGCAGCTTAGCGCGTGGGAGGGGTGCCCCGAACACTGAAGCTTTCTTT. Translated, it gives CASSLARGRGAPNTEAFF.

This clonotype was found a few times. The chain is built from TRBV20-1 and TRBJ1-4; D remains unclear. Germline V gives CDR1 DFQATT, CDR2 SNEGSKA (reference sequence). The CDR3 has 14 amino acids. The V end was cut by 5 bases, the J end by 7 bases, with 17 bases between. The DNA of the CDR3 is TGCAGTGCTTGGAATCGAGGGAAAAGTGAAAAACTGTTTTTT. Translated: CSAWNRGKSEKLFF.

V gene TRBV12-5 combines with J gene TRBJ1-1; 8 bases agree with TRBD1. There are 14 residues in the CDR3. CDR1 and CDR2 from the germline V gene are LGHNT and FRNRAP. The ends lost 7 bases at V and 1 base at J; junction bases unmatched: 5. CDR3 DNA: TGTGCTAGTGCCCGGACAGGGTGGAACACTGAAGCTTTCTTT. It encodes CASARTGWNTEAFF. Supplemented by reference TRBV12-5 and TRBJ1-1, the full variable domain reads DARVTQTPRHKVTEMGQEVTMRCQPILGHNTVFWYRQTMMQGLELLAYFRNRAPLDDSGMPKDRFSAEMPDATLATLKIQPSEPRDSAVYFCASARTGWNTEAFFGQGTRLTVV.

This clonotype has just one count. This chain connects TRBV20-1 to TRBJ2-7; D possibly matches TRBD1 or TRBD2 (6 bases each). Germline lookup yields CDR1 DFQATT and CDR2 SNEGSKA (reference sequence). The CDR3 length is 15 residues. Trimming left V 6 bases short and J 6 bases short, with 24 bases between. The CDR3 DNA is TGCAGTGCAAACCCCTCTAGGGGGAGGCTGACCGAGCAGTACTTC. It translates to CSANPSRGRLTEQYF.

This clonotype appeared many times. One end of the junction fails to match germline, which may point to a read error. The rearrangement uses TRBV7-8 and TRBJ1-3; a possible D gene is TRBD1 (6 bases). This CDR3 has 13 residues. Germline lookup yields CDR1 SGHVS and CDR2 FQNEAQ. Here the CDR3 DNA reads TGTGCCAGCAGATTAGACAGGGGAAACACCATATATTTT. It translates to CASRLDRGNTIYF.

This clonotype was picked up a small number of times. The CDR3: CSARKVGREGLAEQFF. The CDR3, as DNA: TGCAGTGCTAGGAAAGTCGGGCGGGAGGGCCTTGCTGAGCAGTTCTTC. The chain uses TRBV20-1 and TRBJ2-1; the match to TRBD2 covers 9 bases. This CDR3 contains 16 residues. The junction had 15 bases not matched to a gene; V was cut back by 3 bases and J by 9 bases. Germline V CDR1 and CDR2: DFQATT, SNEGSKA (reference sequence).